This T cell receptor beta chain was retrieved from a study of graft-versus-host responses after intestinal transplantation. Comment on this clone: Antigen: not known.

This CDR3 spans 16 amino acids. Trimming at V came to 0 bases and at J to 3 bases, leaving 5 bases not matched to a gene. Germline V gives CDR1 WSHSY, CDR2 SAAADI. The data were produced by immunoSEQ multiplex PCR, yet TCRdb's version contains in-frame clones alone and is incomplete. The sample lists about 83,000 clones; roughly nine tenths were seen once. The sequence came from a human donor who received an intestinal transplant. This rearrangement joins TRBV10-2 to TRBJ2-7; 10 bases fit TRBD2. The sequencing here drew on unstimulated CD4+ T cells sorted from spleen or lymph node cells, taken before intestinal transplant. The CDR3 protein is CASSESILAGSYEQYF. Written as DNA, the CDR3 is TGCGCCAGCAGTGAGTCGATACTAGCGGGAAGCTACGAGCAGTACTTC.